This TCR beta chain was sequenced in a study of post-analysis software for immune sequencing data. Study context: Some patients lacked subtype; others had relapsing-remitting, secondary progressive or progressive-relapsing disease.

A note on this clonotype: Its target is unknown.

Study-wide results and limits: The authors found that F measure strongly co-clustered same-batch samples. Those with multiple sclerosis, the patient group, showed significantly lower normalized Chao1 diversity than controls.

Prepared libraries of TCR beta cDNA carried unique molecular identifiers. TCRdb processed the PCR reads anew with MiXCR; each CDR3 protein has one entry. The repertoire includes 450,000 to 700,000 distinct CDR3 sequences, roughly 45% of them detected once, and approximately 1.7% sits in the top ten. The receptor was derived from a girl aged 5-17 years with multiple sclerosis. Material for sequencing was blood.

CDR3 coding DNA: TGCGCCAGCAGCTCACCCGGACGGGACGAGCAGTACTTC. Residues: CASSSPGRDEQYF. The chain recombines TRBV5-1 with TRBJ2-5, with D unclear. TRBJ2-7 explains the end of the DNA better; the J call may be wrong. The germline CDR1 and CDR2 sequences are SGHRS and YFSETQ. The CDR3 is 13 amino acids.